The following is a T cell receptor beta chain sequence with its context. Its target is unknown. This CDR3 region has 15 residues. This sample is part of a study of monozygotic twins with inflammatory bowel disease. Reanalyzing the 5' RACE reads, TCRdb keeps one entry per CDR3 protein, without DNA. The repertoire table contains over 350,000 distinct CDR3 sequences. Study-wide results and limits: Neither one strong signal nor one clonotype associated with IBD was supported.

The sequence came from a human donor with ulcerative colitis or Crohn's disease, or a healthy co-twin of an affected twin (not recorded which). The gene calls are TRBV12-3 or TRBV12-4 and TRBJ2-5; the TRBD2 assignment by TCRdb is unverifiable without DNA. Material for sequencing was blood. CDR3 residues: CASSFPGLAQETQYF.